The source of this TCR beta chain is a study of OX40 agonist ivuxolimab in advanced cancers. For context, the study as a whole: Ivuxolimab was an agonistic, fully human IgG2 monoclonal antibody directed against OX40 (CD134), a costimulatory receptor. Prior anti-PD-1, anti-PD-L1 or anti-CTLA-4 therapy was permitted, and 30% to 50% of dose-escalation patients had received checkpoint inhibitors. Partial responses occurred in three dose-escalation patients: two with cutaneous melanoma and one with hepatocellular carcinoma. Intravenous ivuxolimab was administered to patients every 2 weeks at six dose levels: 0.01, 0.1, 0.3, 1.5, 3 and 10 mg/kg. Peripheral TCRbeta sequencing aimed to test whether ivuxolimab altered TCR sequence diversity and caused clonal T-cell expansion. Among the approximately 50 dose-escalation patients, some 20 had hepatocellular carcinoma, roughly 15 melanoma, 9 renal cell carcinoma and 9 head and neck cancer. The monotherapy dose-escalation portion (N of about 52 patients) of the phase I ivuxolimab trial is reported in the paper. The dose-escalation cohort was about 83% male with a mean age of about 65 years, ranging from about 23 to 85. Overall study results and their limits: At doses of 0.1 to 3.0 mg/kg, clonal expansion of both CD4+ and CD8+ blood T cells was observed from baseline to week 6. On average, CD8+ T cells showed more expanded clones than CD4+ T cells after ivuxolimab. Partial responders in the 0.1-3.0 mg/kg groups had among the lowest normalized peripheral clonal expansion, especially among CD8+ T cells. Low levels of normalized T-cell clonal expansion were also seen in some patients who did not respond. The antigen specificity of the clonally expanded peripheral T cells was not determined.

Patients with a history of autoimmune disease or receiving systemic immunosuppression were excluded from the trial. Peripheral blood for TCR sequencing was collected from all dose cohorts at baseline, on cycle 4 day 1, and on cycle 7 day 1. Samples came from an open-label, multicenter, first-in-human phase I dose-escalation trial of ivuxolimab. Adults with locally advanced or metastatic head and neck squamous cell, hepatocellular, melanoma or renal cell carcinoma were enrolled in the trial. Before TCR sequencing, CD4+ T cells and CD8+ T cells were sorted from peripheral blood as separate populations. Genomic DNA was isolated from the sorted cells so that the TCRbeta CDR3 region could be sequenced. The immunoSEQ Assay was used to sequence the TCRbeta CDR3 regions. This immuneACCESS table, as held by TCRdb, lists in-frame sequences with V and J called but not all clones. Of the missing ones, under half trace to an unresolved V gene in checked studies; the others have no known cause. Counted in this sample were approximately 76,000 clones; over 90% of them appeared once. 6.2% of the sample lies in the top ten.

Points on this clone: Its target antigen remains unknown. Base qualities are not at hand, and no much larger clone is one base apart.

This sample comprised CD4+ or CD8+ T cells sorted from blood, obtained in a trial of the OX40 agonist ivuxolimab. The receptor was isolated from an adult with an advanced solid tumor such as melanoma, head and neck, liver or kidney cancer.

DNA sequence: TGCGCCAGCAGCGTCGGTGCGCGGGTGCCGCTATACAGACAAGAGACCCAGTACTTC. Its translation reads: CASSVGARVPLYRQETQYF. The V and J segments used are TRBV5-1 and TRBJ2-5, and possibly TRBD2, on 5 matching bases. V lost 4 bases and J lost 2 bases; the stretch between them is 27 bases long. The germline V gene yields SGHRS for CDR1 and YFSETQ for CDR2. There are 19 amino acids in the CDR3, from cysteine to phenylalanine inclusive. Only the CDR3 region is kept as DNA, spanning 57 bases read in frame from base 1.